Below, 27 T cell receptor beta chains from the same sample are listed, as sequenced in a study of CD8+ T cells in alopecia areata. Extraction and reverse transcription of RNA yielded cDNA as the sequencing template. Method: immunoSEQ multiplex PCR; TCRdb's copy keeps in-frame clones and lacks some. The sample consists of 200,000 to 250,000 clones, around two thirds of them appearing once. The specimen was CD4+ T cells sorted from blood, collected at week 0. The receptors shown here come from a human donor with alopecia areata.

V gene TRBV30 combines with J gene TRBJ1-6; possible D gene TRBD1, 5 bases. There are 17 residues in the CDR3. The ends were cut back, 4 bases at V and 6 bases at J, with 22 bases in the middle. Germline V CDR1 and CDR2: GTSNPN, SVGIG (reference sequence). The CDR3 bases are TGTGCCTGGATACAGGTCTCCTCATCCCGAACTAATTCACCCCTCCACTTT. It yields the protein CAWIQVSSSRTNSPLHF.

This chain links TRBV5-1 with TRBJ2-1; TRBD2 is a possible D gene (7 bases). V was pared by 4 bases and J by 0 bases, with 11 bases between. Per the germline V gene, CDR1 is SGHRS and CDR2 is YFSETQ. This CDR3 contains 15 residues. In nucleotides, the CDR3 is TGCGCCAGCAGCCCCGGGGGGCGCTCCTACAATGAGCAGTTCTTC. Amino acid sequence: CASSPGGRSYNEQFF.

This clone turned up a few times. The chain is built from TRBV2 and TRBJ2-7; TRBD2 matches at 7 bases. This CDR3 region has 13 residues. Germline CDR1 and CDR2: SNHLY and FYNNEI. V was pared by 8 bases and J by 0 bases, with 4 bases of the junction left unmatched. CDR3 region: CASGGVFSYEQYF. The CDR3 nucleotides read TGTGCCAGCGGGGGGGTCTTCTCCTACGAGCAGTACTTC.

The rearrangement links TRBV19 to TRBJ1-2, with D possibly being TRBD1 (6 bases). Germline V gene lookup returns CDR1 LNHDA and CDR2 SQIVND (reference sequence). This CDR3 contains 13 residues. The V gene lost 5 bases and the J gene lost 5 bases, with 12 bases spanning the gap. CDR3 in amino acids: CASSRGQNYGYTF. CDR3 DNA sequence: TGTGCCAGTAGTCGCGGACAGAATTATGGCTACACCTTC.

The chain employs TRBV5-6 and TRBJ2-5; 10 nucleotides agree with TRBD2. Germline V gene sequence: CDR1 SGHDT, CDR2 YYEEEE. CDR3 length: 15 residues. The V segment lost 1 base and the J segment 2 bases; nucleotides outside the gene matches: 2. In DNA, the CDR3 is TGTGCCAGCAGCTTGACTAGCGGGATACAAGAGACCCAGTACTTC. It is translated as CASSLTSGIQETQYF.

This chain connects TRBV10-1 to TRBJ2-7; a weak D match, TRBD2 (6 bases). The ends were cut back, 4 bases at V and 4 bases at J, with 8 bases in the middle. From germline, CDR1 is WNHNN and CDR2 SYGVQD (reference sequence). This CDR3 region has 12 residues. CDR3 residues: CASSAGGYEQYF. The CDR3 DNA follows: TGCGCCAGCAGTGCCGGGGGATACGAGCAGTACTTC.

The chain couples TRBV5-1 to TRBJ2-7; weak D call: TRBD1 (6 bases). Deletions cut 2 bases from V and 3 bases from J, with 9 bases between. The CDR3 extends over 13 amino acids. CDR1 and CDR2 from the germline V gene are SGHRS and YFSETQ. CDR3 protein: CASSFTGRYEQYF. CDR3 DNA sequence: TGCGCCAGCAGCTTCACAGGGCGCTACGAGCAGTACTTC.

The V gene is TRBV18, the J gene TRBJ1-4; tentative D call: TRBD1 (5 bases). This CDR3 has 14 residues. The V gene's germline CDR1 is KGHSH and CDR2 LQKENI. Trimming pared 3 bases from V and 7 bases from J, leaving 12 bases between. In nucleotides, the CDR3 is TGTGCCAGCTCACCTGGGCAGGGACTTGAAAAACTGTTTTTT. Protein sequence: CASSPGQGLEKLFF.

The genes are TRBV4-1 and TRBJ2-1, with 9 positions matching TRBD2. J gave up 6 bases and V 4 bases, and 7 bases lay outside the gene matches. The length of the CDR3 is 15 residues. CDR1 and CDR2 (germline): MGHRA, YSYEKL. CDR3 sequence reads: CASSPLGLALNEQFF. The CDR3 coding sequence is TGCGCCAGCAGCCCATTAGGACTAGCGCTCAATGAGCAGTTCTTC.

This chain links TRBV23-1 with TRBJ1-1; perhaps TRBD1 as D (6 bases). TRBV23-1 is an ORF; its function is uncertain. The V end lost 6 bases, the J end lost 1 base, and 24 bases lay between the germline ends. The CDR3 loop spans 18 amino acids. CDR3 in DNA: TGCGCCAGCAGCCCCGGAAACCAGCCCAGGGGAGGGAACACTGAAGCTTTCTTT. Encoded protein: CASSPGNQPRGGNTEAFF.

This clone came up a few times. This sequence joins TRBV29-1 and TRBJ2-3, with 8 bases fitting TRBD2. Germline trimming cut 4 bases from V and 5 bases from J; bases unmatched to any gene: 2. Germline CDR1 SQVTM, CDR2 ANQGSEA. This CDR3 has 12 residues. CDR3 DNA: TGCAGCGTTGTAGCGGGGTTAGATACGCAGTATTTT. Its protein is CSVVAGLDTQYF.

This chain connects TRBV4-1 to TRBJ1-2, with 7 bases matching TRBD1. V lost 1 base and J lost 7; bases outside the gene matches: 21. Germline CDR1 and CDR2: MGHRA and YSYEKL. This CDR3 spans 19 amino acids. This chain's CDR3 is CASSQAPQVRGGEGIGYTF. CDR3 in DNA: TGCGCCAGCAGCCAAGCCCCTCAGGTCAGGGGGGGAGAGGGGATTGGCTACACCTTC.

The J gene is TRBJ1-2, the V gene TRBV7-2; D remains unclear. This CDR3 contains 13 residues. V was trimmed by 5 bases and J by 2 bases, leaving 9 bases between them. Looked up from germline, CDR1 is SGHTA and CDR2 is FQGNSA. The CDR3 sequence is CASSPDGNYGYTF. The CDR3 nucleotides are TGTGCCAGCAGCCCGGACGGAAACTATGGCTACACCTTC.

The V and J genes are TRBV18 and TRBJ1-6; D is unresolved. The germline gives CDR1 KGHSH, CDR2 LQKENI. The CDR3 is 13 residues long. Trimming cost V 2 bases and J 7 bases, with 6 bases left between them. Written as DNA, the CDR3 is TGTGCCAGCTCACCATTGGACAATTCACCCCTCCACTTT. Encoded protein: CASSPLDNSPLHF.

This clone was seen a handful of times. This CDR3 reads CSVVTSGRETQYF. CDR3 DNA: TGCAGCGTTGTAACTAGCGGTAGGGAGACCCAGTACTTC. This chain uses TRBV29-1 with TRBJ2-5, with 8 bases aligning to TRBD2. The ends lost 4 bases at V and 5 bases at J; junction bases unmatched: 6. CDR3 length: 13 amino acids. The germline CDR1 and CDR2 sequences are SQVTM and ANQGSEA.

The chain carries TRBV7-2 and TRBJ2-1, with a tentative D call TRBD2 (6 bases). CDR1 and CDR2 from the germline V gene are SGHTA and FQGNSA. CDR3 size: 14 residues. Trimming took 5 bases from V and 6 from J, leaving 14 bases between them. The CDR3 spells CASSRRGEINEQFF. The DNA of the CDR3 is TGTGCCAGCAGCCGCCGCGGGGAGATCAATGAGCAGTTCTTC.

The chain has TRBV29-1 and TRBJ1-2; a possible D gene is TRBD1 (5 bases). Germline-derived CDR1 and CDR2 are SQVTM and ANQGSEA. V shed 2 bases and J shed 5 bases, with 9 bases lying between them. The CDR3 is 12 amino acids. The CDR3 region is CSVERGAYGYTF. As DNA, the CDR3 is TGCAGCGTTGAACGAGGGGCGTATGGCTACACCTTC.

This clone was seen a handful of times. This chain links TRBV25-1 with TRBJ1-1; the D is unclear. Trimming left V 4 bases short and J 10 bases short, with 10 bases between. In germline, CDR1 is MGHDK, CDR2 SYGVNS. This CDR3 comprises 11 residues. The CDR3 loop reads CASSGATRAFF. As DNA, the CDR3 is TGTGCCAGCAGTGGCGCGACGCGAGCTTTCTTT.

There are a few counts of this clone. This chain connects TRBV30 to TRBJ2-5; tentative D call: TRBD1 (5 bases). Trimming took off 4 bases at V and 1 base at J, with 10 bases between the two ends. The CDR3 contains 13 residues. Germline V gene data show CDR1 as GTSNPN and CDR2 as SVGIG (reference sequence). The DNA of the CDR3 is TGTGCCTGGAAAACGCAGGGCCAAGAGACCCAGTACTTC. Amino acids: CAWKTQGQETQYF.

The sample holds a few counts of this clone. The CDR3 DNA reads TGCGCCAGCAGCTTGCCGGGAGTGAAGAACACTGAAGCTTTCTTT. The encoded protein is CASSLPGVKNTEAFF. The V gene is TRBV5-1, the J gene TRBJ1-1, with D hard to call. CDR1 is SGHRS, CDR2 YFSETQ, per germline. The CDR3 is 15 amino acids. Trimming removed 1 base from V and 1 base from J, with 11 bases in between.

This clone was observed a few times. In nucleotides, the CDR3 is TGCGCCAGCAGATTCCTAGCGGGTAGGCCAGATACGCAGTATTTT. Its protein is CASRFLAGRPDTQYF. This chain uses TRBV5-1 with TRBJ2-3; 8 bases align to TRBD2. The CDR3 sequence is 15 residues long. With V trimmed by 5 bases and J by 4 bases, 9 bases remained unmatched. CDR1 is SGHRS and CDR2 is YFSETQ in the germline V gene.

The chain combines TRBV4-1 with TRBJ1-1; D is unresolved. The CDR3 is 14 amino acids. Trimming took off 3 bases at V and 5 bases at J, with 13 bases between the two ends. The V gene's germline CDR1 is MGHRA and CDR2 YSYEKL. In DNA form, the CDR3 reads TGCGCCAGCAGCCAGGAGGGTTTTCGAACTGAAGCTTTCTTT. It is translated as CASSQEGFRTEAFF.

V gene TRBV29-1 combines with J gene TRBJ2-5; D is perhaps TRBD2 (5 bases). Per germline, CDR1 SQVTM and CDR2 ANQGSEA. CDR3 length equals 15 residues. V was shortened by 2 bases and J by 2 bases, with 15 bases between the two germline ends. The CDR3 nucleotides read TGCAGCGTTGAATATTGGAGGACTGATCAAGAGACCCAGTACTTC. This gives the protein CSVEYWRTDQETQYF.

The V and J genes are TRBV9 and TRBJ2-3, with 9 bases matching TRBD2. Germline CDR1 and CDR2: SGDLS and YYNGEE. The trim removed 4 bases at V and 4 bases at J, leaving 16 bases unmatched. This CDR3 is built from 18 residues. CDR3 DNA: TGTGCCAGCAGCCCCAGCAAGCGGCTAGCGGGGTTGTCAGATACGCAGTATTTT. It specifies CASSPSKRLAGLSDTQYF.

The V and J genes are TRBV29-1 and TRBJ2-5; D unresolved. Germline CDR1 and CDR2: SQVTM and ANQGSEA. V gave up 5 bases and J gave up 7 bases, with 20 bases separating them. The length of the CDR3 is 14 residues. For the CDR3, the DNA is TGCAGCGTTCCGGGCCGAGTTGCCCCAGGGACCCAGTACTTC. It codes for CSVPGRVAPGTQYF.

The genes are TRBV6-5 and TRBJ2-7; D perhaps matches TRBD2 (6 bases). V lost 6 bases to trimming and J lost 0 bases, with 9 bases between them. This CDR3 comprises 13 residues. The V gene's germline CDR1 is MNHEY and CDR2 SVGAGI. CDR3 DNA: TGTGCCAGCAGAACGGACTACTCCTACGAGCAGTACTTC. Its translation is CASRTDYSYEQYF.

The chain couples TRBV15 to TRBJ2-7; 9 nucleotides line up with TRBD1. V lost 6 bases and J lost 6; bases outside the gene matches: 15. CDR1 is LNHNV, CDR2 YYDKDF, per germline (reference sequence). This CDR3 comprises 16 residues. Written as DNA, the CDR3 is TGTGCCACCAGGGGAGGGACAGGGATGCGCCCCAGCGAGCAGTACTTC. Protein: CATRGGTGMRPSEQYF.